These T cell receptor beta chains were read from a single sample in a study of PD-1 blockade in mismatch repair-deficient tumors. The repertoire was sequenced with immunoSEQ multiplex PCR; TCRdb's copy has only in-frame clones and lacks some. Here the sample spans around 51,000 clones, 81% being singletons. Sequencing used peripheral blood, obtained less than 21 weeks after starting pembrolizumab. These receptors all come from an adult with mismatch repair-deficient cancer. Both conserved end residues are part of each CDR3. The D gene is left open where the match is weak. For some rows the clone size is stated as once, few or many, or as a class when expanded; others skip it.

clone_size,j_call,v_call,d_call,cdr3_aa,cdr3_nt
-,TRBJ2-6,TRBV29-1,-,CSVAGLSGANVLTF,TGCAGCGTTGCAGGTCTCTCTGGGGCCAACGTCCTGACTTTC
once,TRBJ1-1,TRBV7-2,-,CASRPGTMNTEAFF,TGTGCCAGCAGACCAGGGACAATGAACACTGAAGCTTTCTTT
-,TRBJ1-5,TRBV27,TRBD1,CASSLGTGQPQHF,TGTGCCAGCAGTCTCGGGACAGGTCAGCCCCAGCATTTT
-,TRBJ1-3,TRBV6-5,-,CATNTEPSGNTIYF,TGTGCCACTAATACAGAACCTTCTGGAAACACCATATATTTT
-,TRBJ2-3,TRBV13,-,CASSPGSTDTQYF,TGTGCCAGCAGCCCCGGTAGCACAGATACGCAGTATTTT
-,TRBJ2-7,TRBV11-3,-,CASSLVSGAGEQYF,TGTGCCAGCAGCTTAGTTTCTGGGGCGGGCGAGCAGTACTTC
-,TRBJ1-1,TRBV18,-,CASSPRTVDRRTEAFF,TGTGCCAGCTCACCAAGAACAGTCGACCGACGAACTGAAGCTTTCTTT
-,TRBJ2-1,TRBV4-1,-,CASSQVKLYNEQFF,TGCGCCAGCAGCCAAGTTAAACTTTACAATGAGCAGTTCTTC
-,TRBJ2-7,TRBV6-5,-,CASSPPGFYEQYF,TGTGCCAGCAGCCCCCCCGGGTTCTACGAGCAGTACTTC
-,TRBJ2-1,TRBV30,-,CAWTQGRDEQFF,TGTGCCTGGACCCAAGGCAGGGATGAGCAGTTCTTC
-,TRBJ2-5,TRBV4-3,-,CASSQGPGGSKETQYF,TGCGCCAGCAGCCAAGGCCCCGGAGGGTCCAAGGAGACCCAGTACTTC
-,TRBJ2-7,TRBV7-9,-,CASSLVALDDEQYF,TGTGCCAGCAGCTTAGTAGCGTTGGACGACGAGCAGTACTTC
-,TRBJ2-3,TRBV9,-,CASSAWTGTDTQYF,TGTGCCAGCAGCGCTTGGACAGGCACAGATACGCAGTATTTT